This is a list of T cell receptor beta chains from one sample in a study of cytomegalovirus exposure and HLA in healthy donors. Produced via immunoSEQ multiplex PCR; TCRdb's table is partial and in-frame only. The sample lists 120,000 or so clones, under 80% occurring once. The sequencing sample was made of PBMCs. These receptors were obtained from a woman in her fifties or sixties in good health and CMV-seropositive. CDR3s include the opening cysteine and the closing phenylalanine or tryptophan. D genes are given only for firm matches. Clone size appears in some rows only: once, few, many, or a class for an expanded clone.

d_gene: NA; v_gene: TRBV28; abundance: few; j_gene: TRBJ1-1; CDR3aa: CASTNRAGGTEAFF; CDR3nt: TGTGCCAGCACCAACAGGGCCGGAGGCACTGAAGCTTTCTTT
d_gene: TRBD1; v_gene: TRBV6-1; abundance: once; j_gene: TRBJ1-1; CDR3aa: CASSAGTGGMNTEAFF; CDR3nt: TGTGCCAGCAGTGCCGGGACAGGGGGGATGAACACTGAAGCTTTCTTT
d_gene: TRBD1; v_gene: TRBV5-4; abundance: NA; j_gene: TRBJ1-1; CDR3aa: CASSPQGPNTEAFF; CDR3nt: TGTGCCAGCTCCCCACAGGGGCCTAACACTGAAGCTTTCTTT
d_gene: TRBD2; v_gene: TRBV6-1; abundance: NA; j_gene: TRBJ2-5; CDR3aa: CASVRDYSQETQYF; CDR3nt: TGTGCCAGCGTCCGGGACTACTCCCAAGAGACCCAGTACTTC
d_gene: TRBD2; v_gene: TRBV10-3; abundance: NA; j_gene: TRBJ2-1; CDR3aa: CAISGTSGTSGIDEQFF; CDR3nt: TGTGCCATCAGTGGCACCTCCGGGACTAGCGGGATCGATGAGCAGTTCTTC
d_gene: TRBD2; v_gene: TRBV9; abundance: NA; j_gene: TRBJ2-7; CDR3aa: CASSTLAGVVGEQYF; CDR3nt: TGTGCCAGCAGCACCCTAGCGGGAGTAGTTGGCGAGCAGTACTTC
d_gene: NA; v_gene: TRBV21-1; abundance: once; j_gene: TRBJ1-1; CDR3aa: CASSKEAEENTEAFF; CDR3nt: TGTGCCAGCAGCAAAGAGGCGGAAGAGAACACTGAAGCTTTCTTT
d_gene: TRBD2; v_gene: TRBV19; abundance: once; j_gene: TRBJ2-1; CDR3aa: CASSGGLAGRHSYNEQFF; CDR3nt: TGTGCCAGTAGTGGGGGACTAGCGGGGCGTCACTCCTACAATGAGCAGTTCTTC
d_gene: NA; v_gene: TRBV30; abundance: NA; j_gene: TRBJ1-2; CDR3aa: CAWSSQQGVGYTF; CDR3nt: TGTGCCTGGAGTAGTCAACAGGGTGTCGGCTACACCTTC
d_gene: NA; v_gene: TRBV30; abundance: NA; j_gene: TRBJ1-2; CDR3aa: CAWRVVEGVHYGYTF; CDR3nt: TGTGCCTGGAGGGTAGTAGAGGGGGTACACTATGGCTACACCTTC
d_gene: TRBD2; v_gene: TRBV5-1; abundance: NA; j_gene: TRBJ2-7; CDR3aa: CASSLDTSGTYEQYF; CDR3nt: TGCGCCAGCAGCTTGGATACTAGCGGAACCTACGAGCAGTACTTC
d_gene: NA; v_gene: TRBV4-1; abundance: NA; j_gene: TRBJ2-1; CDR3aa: CASRELVYGEQFF; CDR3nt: TGCGCCAGCAGGGAACTAGTTTACGGTGAGCAGTTCTTC
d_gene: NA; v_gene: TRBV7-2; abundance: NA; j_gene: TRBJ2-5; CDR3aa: CASSPRGSEETQYF; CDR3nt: TGTGCCAGCAGCCCCCGTGGTAGTGAAGAGACCCAGTACTTC
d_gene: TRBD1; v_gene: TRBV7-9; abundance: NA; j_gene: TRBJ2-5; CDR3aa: CASSITGGVVSETQYF; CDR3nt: TGTGCCAGCAGCATCACAGGGGGCGTTGTTTCCGAGACCCAGTACTTC
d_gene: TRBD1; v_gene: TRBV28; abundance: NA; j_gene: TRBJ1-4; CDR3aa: CASTTGTEDEKLFF; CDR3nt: TGTGCCAGCACAACCGGGACAGAGGATGAAAAACTGTTTTTT
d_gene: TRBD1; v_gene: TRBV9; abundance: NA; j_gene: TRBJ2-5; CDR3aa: CASSVGRGQETQYF; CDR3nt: TGTGCCAGCAGCGTAGGCAGGGGGCAAGAGACCCAGTACTTC
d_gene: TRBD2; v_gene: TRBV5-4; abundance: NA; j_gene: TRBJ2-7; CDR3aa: CASSLRATSGNNEQYF; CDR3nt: TGTGCCAGCAGCTTAAGGGCGACTAGCGGGAACAACGAGCAGTACTTC
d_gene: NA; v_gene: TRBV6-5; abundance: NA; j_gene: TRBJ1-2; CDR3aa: CASSYVGAHGYTF; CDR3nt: TGTGCCAGCAGTTACGTGGGGGCCCATGGCTACACCTTC
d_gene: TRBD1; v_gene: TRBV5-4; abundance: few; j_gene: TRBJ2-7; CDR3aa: CASSLQGYEQYF; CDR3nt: TGTGCCAGCAGCCTACAGGGGTACGAGCAGTACTTC
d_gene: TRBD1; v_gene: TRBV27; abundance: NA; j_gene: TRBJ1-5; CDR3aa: CASSWTGRNQPQHF; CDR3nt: TGTGCCAGCAGCTGGACAGGGCGCAATCAGCCCCAGCATTTT
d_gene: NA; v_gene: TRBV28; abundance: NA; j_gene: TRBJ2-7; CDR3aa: CASTDTSYEQYF; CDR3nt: TGTGCCAGCACGGACACTTCCTACGAGCAGTACTTC
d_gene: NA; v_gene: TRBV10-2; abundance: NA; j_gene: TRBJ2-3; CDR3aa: CASGLQIATDTQYF; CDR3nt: TGCGCCAGCGGCCTGCAGATTGCCACAGATACGCAGTATTTT
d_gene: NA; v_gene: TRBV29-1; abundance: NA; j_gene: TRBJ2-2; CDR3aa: CSGSPQNTGELFF; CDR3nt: TGCAGCGGGAGCCCTCAGAACACCGGGGAGCTGTTTTTT
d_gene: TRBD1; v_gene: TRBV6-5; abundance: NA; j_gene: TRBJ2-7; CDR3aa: CASSFGQGGEQYF; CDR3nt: TGTGCCAGCAGTTTCGGACAGGGGGGCGAGCAGTACTTC
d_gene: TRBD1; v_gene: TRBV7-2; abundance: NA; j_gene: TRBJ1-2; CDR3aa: CASSSSTGGVGYTF; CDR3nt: TGTGCCAGCAGCTCCTCGACAGGGGGCGTAGGCTACACCTTC
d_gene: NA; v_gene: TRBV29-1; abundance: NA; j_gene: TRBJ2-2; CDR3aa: CSVEKGVGTGELFF; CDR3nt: TGCAGCGTTGAGAAAGGGGTGGGGACCGGGGAGCTGTTTTTT
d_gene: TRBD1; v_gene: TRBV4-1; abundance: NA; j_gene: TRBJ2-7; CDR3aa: CASSQDTGQGAPYEQYF; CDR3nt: TGCGCCAGCAGCCAAGATACCGGACAGGGGGCTCCCTACGAGCAGTACTTC
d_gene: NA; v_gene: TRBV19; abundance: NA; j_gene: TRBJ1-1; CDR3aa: CASITGNTEAFF; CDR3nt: TGTGCCAGTATTACAGGGAACACTGAAGCTTTCTTT
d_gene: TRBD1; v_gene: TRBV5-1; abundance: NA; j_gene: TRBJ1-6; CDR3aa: CASSLGTGGDSPLHF; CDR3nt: TGCGCCAGCAGCTTGGGGACAGGGGGCGATTCACCCCTCCACTTT
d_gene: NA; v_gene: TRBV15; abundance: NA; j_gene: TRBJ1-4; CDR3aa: CATSPSLATNEKLFF; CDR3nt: TGTGCCACCAGCCCAAGCCTTGCAACTAATGAAAAACTGTTTTTT
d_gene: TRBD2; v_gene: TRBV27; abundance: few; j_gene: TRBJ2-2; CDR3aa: CASRILAGGGGTGELFF; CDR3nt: TGTGCCAGCAGGATTCTAGCGGGAGGGGGGGGCACCGGGGAGCTGTTTTTT
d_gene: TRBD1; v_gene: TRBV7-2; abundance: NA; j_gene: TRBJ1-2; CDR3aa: CASSPGGMDGYTF; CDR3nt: TGTGCCAGCAGCCCAGGGGGAATGGATGGCTACACCTTC
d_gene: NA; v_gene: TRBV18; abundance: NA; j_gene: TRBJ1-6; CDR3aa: CASSPRQTSTTSPLHF; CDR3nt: TGTGCCAGCTCACCAAGGCAGACAAGTACCACTTCACCCCTCCACTTT
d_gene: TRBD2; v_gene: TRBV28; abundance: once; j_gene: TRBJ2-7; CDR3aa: CASSTVAGAHEQYF; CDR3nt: TGTGCCAGCAGCACGGTGGCGGGAGCCCACGAGCAGTACTTC
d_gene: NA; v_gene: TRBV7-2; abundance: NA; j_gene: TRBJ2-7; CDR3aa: CASSTGFSYEQYF; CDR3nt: TGTGCCAGCAGCACAGGGTTCTCCTACGAGCAGTACTTC
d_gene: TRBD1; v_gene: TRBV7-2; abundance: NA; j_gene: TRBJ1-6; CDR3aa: CASSHPTGAPLHF; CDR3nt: TGTGCCAGCAGCCATCCGACAGGGGCCCCCCTCCACTTT
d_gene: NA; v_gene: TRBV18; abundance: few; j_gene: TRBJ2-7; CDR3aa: CASSPLNGGEQYF; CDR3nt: TGTGCCAGCTCACCACTGAACGGTGGCGAGCAGTACTTC
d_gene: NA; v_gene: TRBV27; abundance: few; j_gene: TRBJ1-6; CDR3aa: CASSWEGNSPLHF; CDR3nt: TGTGCCAGCAGTTGGGAGGGGAATTCACCCCTCCACTTT
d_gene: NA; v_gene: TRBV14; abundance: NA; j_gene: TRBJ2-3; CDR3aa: CASSQVAHTDTQYF; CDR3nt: TGTGCCAGCAGCCAAGTGGCCCACACAGATACGCAGTATTTT
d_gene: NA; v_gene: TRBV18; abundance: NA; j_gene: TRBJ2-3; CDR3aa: CASSPTLTGDTQYF; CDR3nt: TGTGCCAGCTCCCCGACACTTACAGGTGATACGCAGTATTTT
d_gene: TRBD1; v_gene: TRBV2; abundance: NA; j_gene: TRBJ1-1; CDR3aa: CASTTGEDTEAFF; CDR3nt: TGTGCCAGCACCACAGGGGAGGACACTGAAGCTTTCTTT
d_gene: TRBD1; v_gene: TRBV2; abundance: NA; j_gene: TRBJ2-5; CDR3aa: CASRNRGNQETQYF; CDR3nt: TGTGCCAGCAGAAACAGGGGGAACCAAGAGACCCAGTACTTC
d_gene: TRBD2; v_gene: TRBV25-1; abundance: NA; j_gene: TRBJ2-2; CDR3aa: CASGTSGGANTGELFF; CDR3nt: TGTGCCAGCGGGACTAGCGGGGGCGCAAACACCGGGGAGCTGTTTTTT